The sequence of this T cell receptor beta chain was determined in a study of graft-versus-host responses after intestinal transplantation. About the study: Induction using anti-thymocyte globulin, followed by tacrolimus and steroids for two to four years, was given to all recipients. The study's findings and limits: In patients with graft-donor T cell macrochimerism, allograft graft-versus-host to host-versus-graft clonal ratios were high. GvH clones appeared in recipient marrow, some first in ileum or blood. Early post-transplant declines in HvG were associated with peak levels of circulating GvH clones.

In germline, CDR1 is SGHDT, CDR2 YYEEEE. The CDR3 has 13 amino acids. Trimming stripped 5 bases from V and 3 bases from J, with 10 bases between. The repertoire was sequenced with immunoSEQ multiplex PCR; TCRdb's copy has only in-frame clones and lacks some. The sample has 130,000 to 150,000 clones; roughly 91% are singletons. A word on this clone: The antigen is not known.

The sequences come from unstimulated CD4+ T cells sorted from spleen or lymph node cells, collected before intestinal transplant. The TCR originated in a human donor who received an intestinal transplant. The chain links TRBV5-6 to TRBJ2-3; TRBD1 is a possible D gene (6 bases). CDR3: CASSGTPTDTQYF. The CDR3 coding sequence is TGTGCCAGCAGTGGGACACCTACAGATACGCAGTATTTT.